These 25 T cell receptor beta chains were sequenced from one sample in a study of T cells in Graves' hyperthyroidism and ophthalmopathy. Researchers amplified the TCR beta CDR3 regions from RNA transcripts. HTBI primers were used for first-round RT-PCR of the TCR CDR3. TCRdb reprocessed the multiplex PCR reads with MiXCR, giving one entry per CDR3 protein. The data contain some 510,000 distinct CDR3 sequences, around 21% of them singletons. What was sequenced was blood. The source of these receptors is a young man with Graves' hyperthyroidism.

The chain uses TRBV27 and TRBJ1-2; D unclear. Trimming took off 0 bases at V and 7 bases at J, with 9 bases between the two ends. CDR3 length: 13 residues. CDR1 is MNHEY and CDR2 is SMNVEV in the germline V gene (reference sequence). The CDR3: CASSLSLRGGYTF. The CDR3 nucleotides read TGTGCCAGCAGTTTATCGCTGCGGGGTGGCTACACCTTC.

This clonotype was picked up a small number of times. The rearrangement links TRBV5-1 to TRBJ2-7; maybe TRBD1 (6 bases). This CDR3 contains 14 residues. V lost 0 bases to trimming and J lost 6 bases, with 13 bases between them. Looked up from germline, CDR1 is SGHRS and CDR2 is YFSETQ. The CDR3 region has the DNA TGCGCCAGCAGCTTGGACAGGGAAGGCGCCGAGCAGTACTTC. Residues: CASSLDREGAEQYF.

The J gene is TRBJ2-4, the V gene TRBV14, with a weak D call TRBD1 (5 bases). There are 17 residues in the CDR3. Trimming removed 1 base at V and 1 base at J, with 14 bases between. Looked up from germline, CDR1 is SGHDN and CDR2 is FVKESK. CDR3 protein: CASSQGRGTVAKNIQYF. CDR3 in DNA: TGTGCCAGCAGCCAAGGAAGGGGCACGGTGGCCAAAAACATTCAGTACTTC. The full variable domain, in which reference TRBV14 and TRBJ2-4 provide the parts outside the CDR3, is EAGVTQFPSHSVIEKGQTVTLRCDPISGHDNLYWYRRVMGKEIKFLLHFVKESKQDESGMPNNRFLAERTGGTYSTLKVQPAELEDSGVYFCASSQGRGTVAKNIQYFGAGTRLSVL.

This clonotype was observed many times. The V gene is TRBV2, the J gene TRBJ1-5; D remains unclear. Trimming took 0 bases from V and 0 from J, leaving 12 bases between them. Germline V gene data show CDR1 as SNHLY and CDR2 as FYNNEI. This CDR3 spans 17 amino acids. The CDR3: CASSEALSVYSNQPQHF. As DNA, the CDR3 is TGTGCCAGCAGTGAAGCCTTGTCAGTCTATAGCAATCAGCCCCAGCATTTT.

This rearrangement joins TRBV12-3 or TRBV12-4 to TRBJ2-2; D uncertain. The CDR3 runs to 13 residues. V was trimmed by 3 bases and J by 5 bases, leaving 7 bases between them. The CDR3 loop is CASSLTLTGELFF. CDR3 coding DNA: TGTGCCAGCAGTTTGACCCTGACCGGGGAGCTGTTTTTT.

In this sample, this clonotype turned up many times. This rearrangement joins TRBV11-2 to TRBJ2-5; TRBD2 agrees at 10 bases. The CDR3 contains 16 residues. With 5 bases clipped from V and 4 bases from J, the junction kept 10 bases outside the gene matches. Germline V CDR1 and CDR2: SGHAT, FQNNGV. In DNA, the CDR3 is TGTGCCAGCAGCCTCTCCATAGCGGGGGGTCGAGAGACCCAGTACTTC. This sequence encodes CASSLSIAGGRETQYF.

Regarding this clonotype: This may arise from a read error, as a much more abundant clone is one base away. The chain links TRBV12-3 or TRBV12-4 to TRBJ1-6, with TRBD1 matching over 10 bases. The trim removed 6 bases at V and 11 bases at J, leaving 10 bases unmatched. The CDR3 length is 15 residues. In DNA form, the CDR3 reads TGTGCCAGCAGCCCAGACAGGGGGCTGAGTGCACCCCTCCACTTT. Its translation: CASSPDRGLSAPLHF.

As regards this clonotype: A read error may be the cause here, since a much bigger clone is one base away. The rearrangement joins TRBV20-1 to TRBJ2-5, with TRBD1 matching over 7 bases. The CDR3 runs 12 residues. Germline V gene sequence: CDR1 DFQATT, CDR2 SNEGSKA (reference sequence). Here the CDR3 reads CSAMTGRETRYF. The CDR3 region has the DNA TGCAGTGCTATGACAGGGCGCGAGACCCGGTACTTC.

This chain links TRBV6-5 with TRBJ1-1, with D unresolved. The germline V gene encodes CDR1 MNHEY and CDR2 SVGAGI. This CDR3 is 16 amino acids long. Trimming cost V 2 bases and J 0 bases, with 13 bases left between them. The CDR3 loop is CASSYSEEYLNTEAFF. The CDR3 nucleotides are TGTGCCAGCAGTTACAGTGAGGAGTATTTGAACACTGAAGCTTTCTTT.

The chain has TRBV30 and TRBJ2-4, with D possibly matching TRBD1 (5 bases). From germline, CDR1 is GTSNPN and CDR2 SVGIG (reference sequence). The V end was cut by 3 bases, the J end by 7 bases, with 16 bases between. This CDR3 comprises 14 residues. The CDR3 DNA sequence: TGTGCCTGGAGCCCAGGGTCTACGAATAACATTCAGTACTTC. Translated: CAWSPGSTNNIQYF. The whole variable domain, filled in from reference TRBV30 and TRBJ2-4, reads SQTIHQWPATLVQPVGSPLSLECTVEGTSNPNLYWYRQAAGRGLQLLFYSVGIGQISSEVPQNLSASRPQDRQFILSSKKLLLSDSGFYLCAWSPGSTNNIQYFGAGTRLSVL.

This clonotype was detected ten times or more. V gene TRBV20-1 combines with J gene TRBJ1-5; a possible D gene is TRBD1 (6 bases). Germline V gene sequence: CDR1 DFQATT, CDR2 SNEGSKA (reference sequence). Deletions cut 2 bases from V and 8 bases from J, with 13 bases between. This CDR3 has 13 amino acids. Here the CDR3 DNA reads TGCAGTGCTAGATTGGGGGGCACGGAGCCCCAGCATTTT. As protein: CSARLGGTEPQHF.

This clonotype appeared many times. The chain joins TRBV27 to TRBJ2-7; 10 nucleotides align to TRBD1. The CDR3 has 14 amino acids. V trimming: 5 bases; J trimming: 5 bases; junction bases outside the gene matches: 6. Germline V gives CDR1 MNHEY, CDR2 SMNVEV (reference sequence). The CDR3 here is CASSVGTGAHEQYF. The CDR3 DNA follows: TGTGCCAGCAGTGTCGGGACAGGGGCCCACGAGCAGTACTTC.

This clonotype was observed at least ten times. V usage is TRBV20-1 and J usage is TRBJ1-5; D ambiguous. CDR1 is DFQATT, CDR2 SNEGSKA, per germline (reference sequence). There are 12 residues in the CDR3. The V end lost 5 bases, the J end lost 2 bases, and 7 bases lay between the germline ends. The CDR3 DNA sequence: TGCAGTGCTGCGACGGGCAATCAGCCCCAGCATTTT. Its protein product is CSAATGNQPQHF.

Remarks on this clonotype: An end of the junction does not agree with germline; a read error may underlie this. The V gene is TRBV19, the J gene TRBJ2-3; 8 bases line up with TRBD2. The germline V gene has CDR1 LNHDA and CDR2 SQIVND (reference sequence). The CDR3 loop spans 13 amino acids. CDR3 sequence reads: CASSSGSKDTQYF. The CDR3 DNA reads as TGTGCCAGCTCAAGCGGGAGCAAAGATACGCAGTATTTT.

This clonotype was found many times. The CDR3 nucleotides read TGTGCCAGCAGCTCCGATGGGTCTTTTAACTATGGCTACACCTTC. It translates to CASSSDGSFNYGYTF. V gene TRBV7-2 combines with J gene TRBJ1-2; no clear D gene. Trimming left V 4 bases short and J 1 base short, with 13 bases between. The CDR3 contains 15 residues. Per germline, CDR1 SGHTA and CDR2 FQGNSA.

This clonotype was seen many times. The V gene is TRBV27, the J gene TRBJ2-2; D is undetermined. Germline CDR1 reads MNHEY; CDR2 reads SMNVEV (reference sequence). V was shortened by 2 bases and J by 1 base, with 5 bases between the two germline ends. The CDR3 totals 14 residues. CDR3: CASSLTENTGELFF. The CDR3 DNA is TGTGCCAGCAGTTTAACTGAGAACACCGGGGAGCTGTTTTTT.

This clonotype was counted ten times or more. The chain joins TRBV6-2 or TRBV6-3 to TRBJ2-7, with D tentatively TRBD1 or TRBD2 (5 bases each). The CDR3 is made up of 14 amino acids. Germline CDR1 reads MNHEY; CDR2 reads SVGEGT. Trimming took off 2 bases at V and 6 bases at J, with 14 bases between the two ends. For the CDR3, the DNA is TGTGCCAGCAGTTACCCCGGGACCCTCCGCGAGCAGTACTTC. As protein: CASSYPGTLREQYF.

This clonotype has a count of ten or more. The rearrangement joins TRBV20-1 to TRBJ1-2; D uncertain. V was shortened by 0 bases and J by 8 bases, with 10 bases between the two germline ends. This CDR3 has 12 amino acids. Germline V gene data show CDR1 as DFQATT and CDR2 as SNEGSKA (reference sequence). The CDR3 DNA reads TGCAGTGCTAGAGACCCCTCTGAAGGCTACACCTTC. Encoded protein: CSARDPSEGYTF.

In this sample, this clonotype turned up a few times. The chain combines TRBV12-3 or TRBV12-4 with TRBJ2-5; D remains unclear. The CDR3 extends over 17 amino acids. The germline V and J ends were trimmed by 3 bases and 2 bases, with 19 bases remaining between them. In DNA, the CDR3 is TGTGCCAGCAGTTTTTGGGGTGGTGGCAGGAGACAAGAGACCCAGTACTTC. Amino acid sequence: CASSFWGGGRRQETQYF.

This clonotype has at least ten counts. The chain links TRBV6-5 to TRBJ2-7; D ambiguous. The CDR3 is made up of 11 amino acids. V gave up 8 bases and J gave up 6 bases, with 11 bases separating them. CDR1 is MNHEY, CDR2 SVGAGI, per germline. The CDR3 nucleotides read TGTGCCAGCCGCTTAACGATCGAGCAGTACTTC. Protein product: CASRLTIEQYF.

Only a few counts were recorded for this clonotype. The chain has TRBV3-1 and TRBJ1-2; 8 nucleotides align to TRBD1. CDR3 length: 15 amino acids. Trimming cost V 2 bases and J 8 bases; bases outside gene matches: 10. Germline V gene sequence: CDR1 LGHDT, CDR2 YNNKEL (reference sequence). Here the CDR3 DNA reads TGTGCCAGCAGCCAACTGGCAGGGGGCGGGGACGGCTACACCTTC. Amino acids: CASSQLAGGGDGYTF.

There are many counts of this clonotype. The gene calls are TRBV20-1 and TRBJ1-2, with no clear D. This CDR3 has 14 amino acids. V was trimmed by 0 bases and J by 8 bases, leaving 16 bases between them. CDR1 DFQATT and CDR2 SNEGSKA come from the germline V gene (reference sequence). The CDR3 loop reads CSARDTGRRRGYTF. Here the CDR3 DNA reads TGCAGTGCTAGAGATACGGGGAGGCGAAGGGGCTACACCTTC.

This clonotype was detected ten times or more. This chain connects TRBV10-3 to TRBJ1-1; D uncertain. Germline CDR1 reads ENHRY; CDR2 reads SYGVKD. V shed 5 bases and J shed 2 bases, with 9 bases lying between them. The CDR3 covers 13 residues. The CDR3 DNA reads TGTGCCATCAGTATTGGTGGTAACACTGAAGCTTTCTTT. Translating gives CAISIGGNTEAFF.

This clonotype occurred a few times. The rearrangement links TRBV28 to TRBJ1-2; D is uncertain. Germline V gives CDR1 MDHEN, CDR2 SYDVKM. Trimming took 4 bases from V and 2 from J, leaving 11 bases between them. The CDR3 loop spans 14 amino acids. The CDR3 region has the DNA TGTGCCAGCAGTTCACAGTTCCAGAACTATGGCTACACCTTC. Amino acids: CASSSQFQNYGYTF.

The sample holds many counts of this clonotype. The rearrangement links TRBV3-1 to TRBJ2-7; 7 positions match TRBD1. The CDR3 totals 12 residues. V dropped 8 bases and J dropped 8; count of bases not matched to a gene: 9. Germline-derived CDR1 and CDR2 are LGHDT and YNNKEL (reference sequence). DNA of the CDR3: TGTGCCAGCTCCCCAGGGGGACAGCAGCAGTACTTC. Protein: CASSPGGQQQYF.